A selection of T cell receptor beta chains follows, all from one sample in a study of T cell changes during pregnancy in multiple sclerosis. Assay: immunoSEQ multiplex PCR; the TCRdb copy retains only in-frame clones and omits some. There are 65,000 to 95,000 clones in the sample; about 94% occur only once, and around 0.97% lies in the top ten. The sequencing here drew on peripheral blood, taken in the second trimester of pregnancy. The receptors were sampled from a female donor in good health, enrolled as a control in a pregnancy study. CDR3s include the opening cysteine and the closing phenylalanine or tryptophan. The D gene is left open where the match is weak. The listing skips clone size in some rows; elsewhere it reads once, few, many or a size class.

j_gene | v_gene | d_gene | abundance | CDR3nt | CDR3aa
TRBJ2-7 | TRBV7-6 | . | few | TGTGCCAGCAGCTTAGCCGCACAGGGATCGAGCGAGCAGTACTTC | CASSLAAQGSSEQYF
TRBJ2-5 | TRBV5-1 | . | . | TGCGCCAGCAGCCTCACAGGGGGGGGAGAGACCCAGTACTTC | CASSLTGGGETQYF
TRBJ2-7 | TRBV25-1 | . | . | TGTGCCAGCAGTGAAGCCCCCCTAGAGGTGAAGTACTTC | CASSEAPLEVKYF
TRBJ2-7 | TRBV5-1 | TRBD2 | . | TGCGCCAGCAGCTTTGGTAGCGGGAGTAGGGAGCAGTACTTC | CASSFGSGSREQYF
TRBJ2-4 | TRBV6-4 | . | . | TGTGCCAGCAGACCGTACACCAAAAACATTCAGTACTTC | CASRPYTKNIQYF
TRBJ2-6 | TRBV19 | . | . | TGTGCCAGTAGTATTTGGGGGCCTGGGGCCAACGTCCTGACTTTC | CASSIWGPGANVLTF
TRBJ2-5 | TRBV7-8 | TRBD1 | . | TGTGCCAGCAGCTTAGCGGGGACAGGGGGCAAGGAGACCCAGTACTTC | CASSLAGTGGKETQYF
TRBJ2-3 | TRBV15 | TRBD2 | . | TGTGCCACCAGCAGAGATCTCCCGGGAGGGCCCACAGATACGCAGTATTTT | CATSRDLPGGPTDTQYF
TRBJ2-7 | TRBV5-6 | TRBD1 | . | TGTGCTAGCAGCCGGACAGGGAACCCCTCCTACGAGCAGTACTTC | CASSRTGNPSYEQYF
TRBJ1-5 | TRBV19 | . | medium-sized | TGTGCCAGTAGTATGGCAGGGGACAATCAGCCCCAGCATTTT | CASSMAGDNQPQHF
TRBJ2-1 | TRBV11-2 | . | . | TGTGCCAGCAGCTTACCGACGAGCGAGGGAACCAATCCGTTCTTC | CASSLPTSEGTNPFF
TRBJ2-7 | TRBV11-2 | TRBD2 | . | TGTGCCAGCAGCTTACAATTATCAAGGACTAGCGGGATGGGAGAGCAGTACTTC | CASSLQLSRTSGMGEQYF
TRBJ2-1 | TRBV7-6 | . | . | TGTGCCAGCAGCTTAGGTCTAGGCGTGTCCTACAATGAGCAGTTCTTC | CASSLGLGVSYNEQFF
TRBJ2-3 | TRBV28 | . | . | TGTGCCAGCAGTTACTTTCCAGATACGCAGTATTTT | CASSYFPDTQYF
TRBJ1-1 | TRBV7-9 | TRBD1 | . | TGTGCCAGCAGCTTAGGGACACAGGGGTTTGCTGAAGCTTTCTTT | CASSLGTQGFAEAFF
TRBJ2-1 | TRBV10-3 | TRBD2 | . | TGTGCCACCTCTAGCGGGAGCTCCTACAATGAGCAGTTCTTC | CATSSGSSYNEQFF
TRBJ1-4 | TRBV15 | TRBD1 | . | TGTGCCACCAGCAGGGTGGACAGGGAAGGGGAAAAACTGTTTTTT | CATSRVDREGEKLFF
TRBJ2-7 | TRBV2 | . | . | TGTGCCAGCAGCTCGGTGGCGGCCTCCTACGAGCAGTACTTC | CASSSVAASYEQYF